This T cell receptor (beta chain) was observed in a study of beta chain features in type 1 diabetes. This CDR3 region has 15 residues. J gave up 5 bases and V 6 bases, and 7 bases lay outside the gene matches. The germline V gene encodes CDR1 SGHVS and CDR2 FQNEAQ. This clone was recorded a few times. As yet, its antigen is unknown. Since all of the isolated RNA was reverse transcribed, expressed TCRB transcripts were what got sequenced. Sequencing was performed with immunoSEQ multiplex PCR; in TCRdb, only in-frame clones are kept and a portion is missing. The profile shows 120,000 to 150,000 clones, 40% to 60% of them singletons. Regarding the study as a whole: Significant though moderate, a shortening of TCRB CDR3s appeared in all four CD4+ subsets of Type 1 diabetes patients. Cells carrying high TCR expression could end up over-represented when cDNA is sequenced.

This rearrangement joins TRBV7-8 to TRBJ2-1; 10 nucleotides line up with TRBD2. This receptor was identified in a man between 18 and 35 years old in good health. Specimen: Tregs from blood. CDR3 in amino acids: CASSSTSGADNEQFF. For the CDR3, the DNA is TGTGCCAGCAGTTCTACTAGCGGGGCTGACAATGAGCAGTTCTTC. The entire variable domain, with the rest obtained from reference TRBV7-8 and TRBJ2-1, is as follows: GAGVSQSPRYKVAKRGQDVALRCDPISGHVSLFWYQQALGQGPEFLTYFQNEAQLDKSGLPSDRFFAERPEGSVSTLKIQRTQQEDSAVYLCASSSTSGADNEQFFGPGTRLTVL.